The T cell receptor beta chain under discussion was sequenced for a study of cytomegalovirus exposure and HLA in healthy donors. General study points: Later analysis suggested links between common viral pathogens and several top significant clusters. According to a later analysis, donors in an Asian-associated ancestry cluster reportedly had fewer N-insertions than the roughly 640-donor mean.

CDR1 is GTSNPN and CDR2 is SVGIG in the germline V gene (reference sequence). CDR3 length: 11 amino acids. V lost 4 bases, J lost 5 bases, and 9 bases lay in between. A word on this clone: Its cognate antigen is unknown.

The PCR employed 60 Vbeta primers together with 13 Jbeta primers. Repertoires were generated with immunoSEQ multiplex PCR, while TCRdb's copy carries only in-frame clones and drops some. The top ten hold 2.1% of the sample, which has 100,000 or so clones, around 64% seen once. This TCR was recovered from a man younger than 45 in good health and CMV-seronegative. The source material was PBMCs. The rearrangement uses TRBV30 and TRBJ2-7; TRBD2 is a possible D gene (6 bases). The CDR3 DNA reads TGTGCCTGGACTCGGGGGAACGAGCAGTACTTC. This codes for CAWTRGNEQYF.